These 21 T cell receptor beta chains share one sample of origin, sequenced in a study of blood T cell repertoires in COVID-19. Using immunoSEQ multiplex PCR, the repertoire was profiled, and TCRdb retains in-frame clones only, with some absent. The repertoire holds over 200,000 clones, around 88% seen once, with roughly 8.8% in the top ten. Sequenced sample: peripheral blood. The receptors were gathered from a woman aged 45 to 65 with acute or convalescent COVID-19.

A single count supports this clone. The genes are TRBV14 and TRBJ2-3; a weak D match, TRBD1 (5 bases). This CDR3 comprises 16 residues. V lost 1 base and J lost 0, with 11 bases in between. The V gene's germline CDR1 is SGHDN and CDR2 FVKESK. In nucleotides, the CDR3 is TGTGCCAGCAGCCAAGCGCGACAGCGAAGCACAGATACGCAGTATTTT. Amino acid sequence: CASSQARQRSTDTQYF.

This clone was recorded a few times. This chain uses TRBV7-3 with TRBJ2-3, with TRBD2 identical over 7 bases. The CDR3 is made up of 15 amino acids. J was trimmed by 3 bases and V by 0 bases; bases with no gene match: 3. CDR1 is SGHTA and CDR2 is FQGTGA in the germline V gene. CDR3 region: CASSLTRERTDTQYF. Here the CDR3 DNA reads TGTGCCAGCAGCTTAACGCGGGAGAGAACAGATACGCAGTATTTT.

The rearrangement joins TRBV27 to TRBJ2-3, with D maybe TRBD2 (7 bases). The V and J ends lost 4 bases and 5 bases respectively, with 28 bases between them. Germline CDR1 reads MNHEY; CDR2 reads SMNVEV (reference sequence). CDR3 length equals 19 residues. CDR3 DNA: TGTGCCAGCAGTTCTGACCCCGGGGGGCGGGAGAGGAGGAGAGATACGCAGTATTTT. Its protein product is CASSSDPGGRERRRDTQYF.

This clone was recorded a few times. Here the CDR3 DNA reads TGTGCCAGTAGTAGGTACAGGGAGGGCTACGAGCAGTACTTC. Protein product: CASSRYREGYEQYF. V and J are TRBV19 and TRBJ2-7, with D possibly being TRBD2 (7 bases). Germline V gives CDR1 LNHDA, CDR2 SQIVND (reference sequence). There are 14 residues in the CDR3. V was pared by 4 bases and J by 3 bases, with 13 bases between.

This sequence joins TRBV6-5 and TRBJ2-1; 9 bases are a match to TRBD2. The V gene end was trimmed by 6 bases and the J gene end by 6 bases; junction bases not matched to a gene: 9. This CDR3 contains 15 residues. Germline V lookup: CDR1 MNHEY, CDR2 SVGAGI. Written as DNA, the CDR3 is TGTGCCAGCAGACCCCCGGGACTAGCAAGCAATGAGCAGTTCTTC. Amino acid sequence: CASRPPGLASNEQFF.

The chain carries TRBV7-9 and TRBJ1-1, with 8 bases aligning to TRBD1. Germline CDR1 SEHNR, CDR2 FQNEAQ (reference sequence). CDR3 length equals 15 residues. The V segment lost 5 bases and the J segment 4 bases; nucleotides outside the gene matches: 9. CDR3 sequence reads: CASSPFRTGPTEAFF. The CDR3 bases are TGTGCCAGCAGCCCATTCCGGACAGGGCCCACTGAAGCTTTCTTT.

The chain recombines TRBV18 with TRBJ2-5, with D possibly being TRBD2 (6 bases). Germline lookup yields CDR1 KGHSH and CDR2 LQKENI. The CDR3 has 14 residues. Trimming took off 8 bases at V and 2 bases at J, with 15 bases between the two ends. Here the CDR3 DNA reads TGTGCCAGCATCAGCGGGCGGGAACAAGAGACCCAGTACTTC. Protein product: CASISGREQETQYF.

The chain combines TRBV14 with TRBJ2-3, with 11 bases matching TRBD2. V was clipped by 4 bases and J by 2 bases; unmatched bases: 5. CDR1 is SGHDN and CDR2 is FVKESK in the germline V gene. This CDR3 contains 16 residues. The CDR3 DNA reads as TGTGCCAGCAGCCCGGGGACTAGCGGAGTCACAGATACGCAGTATTTT. Translated, it gives CASSPGTSGVTDTQYF.

This clone was found once. This sample includes further DNA sequences coding for the same CDR3. V gene TRBV5-1 combines with J gene TRBJ2-2, with no clear D. CDR1 is SGHRS and CDR2 is YFSETQ in the germline V gene. This CDR3 contains 14 residues. Trimming removed 0 bases at V and 1 base at J, with 4 bases between. This CDR3 reads CASSLERNTGELFF. In DNA form, the CDR3 reads TGCGCCAGCAGCTTGGAGCGGAACACCGGGGAGCTGTTTTTT.

The J gene is TRBJ1-4, the V gene TRBV10-3; D gene uncertain. Germline-derived CDR1 and CDR2 are ENHRY and SYGVKD. Trimming took 3 bases from V and 0 from J, leaving 8 bases between them. This CDR3 has 15 residues. The CDR3 is CAISDGMATNEKLFF. The CDR3 DNA reads TGTGCCATCAGTGACGGGATGGCAACTAATGAAAAACTGTTTTTT.

The CDR3 coding sequence is TGTGCCAGCAGTTTACAGGGGGCTGGAAACACCATATATTTT. Protein sequence: CASSLQGAGNTIYF. The genes are TRBV6-5 and TRBJ1-3; 8 positions agree with TRBD1. Germline values: CDR1 MNHEY, CDR2 SVGAGI. V was pared by 4 bases and J by 2 bases, with 1 base of the junction left unmatched. This CDR3 is 14 amino acids long.

The V call is TRBV15, the J call TRBJ2-7; D possibly corresponds to TRBD2 (6 bases). The V and J ends lost 5 bases and 6 bases respectively, with 17 bases between them. Looked up from germline, CDR1 is LNHNV and CDR2 is YYDKDF (reference sequence). CDR3 length: 14 amino acids. The DNA of the CDR3 is TGTGCCACCAGCGAATGGTACGGGGGACTCGAGCAGTACTTC. Translation: CATSEWYGGLEQYF. The full variable domain, with the rest looked up from reference TRBV15 and TRBJ2-7, is DAMVIQNPRYQVTQFGKPVTLSCSQTLNHNVMYWYQQKSSQAPKLLFHYYDKDFNNEADTPDNFQSRRPNTSFCFLDIRSPGLGDTAMYLCATSEWYGGLEQYFGPGTRLTVT.

The CDR3 DNA sequence: TGTGCCAGCAGTAGACAGTCTGACACTGAAGCTTTCTTT. It encodes CASSRQSDTEAFF. This rearrangement joins TRBV28 to TRBJ1-1, with a tentative D call TRBD1 (5 bases). This CDR3 is built from 13 residues. Trimming shortened V by 5 bases and J by 3 bases, and 10 bases separated the two germline ends. Germline V gene lookup returns CDR1 MDHEN and CDR2 SYDVKM.

The gene calls are TRBV20-1 and TRBJ2-1, with 7 positions matching TRBD2. This CDR3 contains 11 residues. V dropped 0 bases and J dropped 13; count of bases not matched to a gene: 3. Germline V gene lookup returns CDR1 DFQATT and CDR2 SNEGSKA (reference sequence). The chain's CDR3 is CSARDRDYQFF. The CDR3 DNA sequence: TGCAGTGCTAGAGACCGGGACTACCAGTTCTTC.

The chain has TRBV5-6 and TRBJ2-7, with D hard to call. There are 16 residues in the CDR3. V lost 2 bases and J 1 base, leaving 16 bases between the germline ends. Germline CDR1 SGHDT, CDR2 YYEEEE. The CDR3 spells CASSLRVIFQSYEQYF. In DNA form, the CDR3 reads TGTGCCAGCAGCTTACGGGTCATCTTCCAATCCTACGAGCAGTACTTC.

This clone came up a few times. The V and J genes are TRBV6-1 and TRBJ1-2; D call uncertain. The CDR3 length is 14 residues. CDR1 MNHNS and CDR2 SASEGT come from the germline V gene. V lost 1 base to trimming and J lost 2 bases, with 8 bases between them. Here the CDR3 DNA reads TGTGCCAGCAGTGAAGAAGTCAGGAACTATGGCTACACCTTC. This gives the protein CASSEEVRNYGYTF.

CDR3: CAPPGQGSYEQYF. CDR3 bases: TGTGCCCCCCCGGGACAGGGGTCCTACGAGCAGTACTTC. This sequence joins TRBV27 and TRBJ2-7; 10 positions match TRBD1. The trim removed 11 bases at V and 1 base at J, leaving 5 bases unmatched. The germline gives CDR1 MNHEY, CDR2 SMNVEV (reference sequence). There are 13 residues in the CDR3.

J is TRBJ1-2 and V is TRBV5-1; 9 bases map to TRBD1. The ends lost 7 bases at V and 3 bases at J; junction bases unmatched: 4. The CDR3 spans 13 residues. Germline V lookup: CDR1 SGHRS, CDR2 YFSETQ. The CDR3 DNA reads as TGCGCCAGCTCGGGACAGGGAGACTATGGCTACACCTTC. This sequence encodes CASSGQGDYGYTF. The complete variable domain, with remaining parts taken from reference TRBV5-1 and TRBJ1-2, reads KAGVTQTPRYLIKTRGQQVTLSCSPISGHRSVSWYQQTPGQGLQFLFEYFSETQRNKGNFPGRFSGRQFSNSRSEMNVSTLELGDSALYLCASSGQGDYGYTFGSGTRLTVV.

The chain combines TRBV29-1 with TRBJ1-2; a weak D match, TRBD1 (6 bases). The V end lost 1 base, the J end lost 4 bases, and 16 bases lay between the germline ends. The CDR3 runs 15 residues. Germline-derived CDR1 and CDR2 are SQVTM and ANQGSEA. CDR3 DNA sequence: TGCAGCGTTGAAGTTTTTCCCGACAGGACCTATGGCTACACCTTC. Its protein is CSVEVFPDRTYGYTF.

This chain uses TRBV27 with TRBJ1-1; possible D gene TRBD1, 6 bases. CDR1 is MNHEY and CDR2 is SMNVEV in the germline V gene (reference sequence). Trimming stripped 4 bases from V and 4 bases from J, with 10 bases between. The CDR3 is 13 residues long. As DNA, the CDR3 is TGTGCCAGCAGTTCCCAGGGGATCACTGAAGCTTTCTTT. Encoded protein: CASSSQGITEAFF.

The CDR3 nucleotides read TGTGCCAGCAGTGCAGGGGTTAGGCAATATCAGCCCCAGCATTTT. This codes for CASSAGVRQYQPQHF. The chain recombines TRBV28 with TRBJ1-5; a weak D match, TRBD1 (6 bases). Trimming took 5 bases from V and 5 from J, leaving 16 bases between them. The CDR3 is 15 residues long. Germline V gene sequence: CDR1 MDHEN, CDR2 SYDVKM.